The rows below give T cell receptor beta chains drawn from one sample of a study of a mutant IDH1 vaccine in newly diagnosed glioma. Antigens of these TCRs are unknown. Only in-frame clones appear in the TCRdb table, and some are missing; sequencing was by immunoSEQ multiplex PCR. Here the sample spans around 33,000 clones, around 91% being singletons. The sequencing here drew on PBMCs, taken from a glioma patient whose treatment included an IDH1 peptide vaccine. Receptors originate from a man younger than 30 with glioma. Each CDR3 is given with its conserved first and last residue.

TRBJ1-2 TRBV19 CASSIGGGRDYGYTF
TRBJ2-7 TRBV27 CASRPTRDASYEQYF
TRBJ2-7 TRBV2 CASLGQGRVAEQYF
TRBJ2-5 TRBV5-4 CASSPWTSVETQYF
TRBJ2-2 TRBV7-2 CASSSRLADTGELFF
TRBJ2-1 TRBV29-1 CSVEMYRTTGTGRFF
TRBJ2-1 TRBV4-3 CASSHYNEQFF
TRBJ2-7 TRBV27 CASSLYGGSYEQYF
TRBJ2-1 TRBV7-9 CASSLRLGDLNEQFF
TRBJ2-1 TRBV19 CASSVGSNEQFF
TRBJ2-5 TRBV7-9 CASSPDSLQETQYF
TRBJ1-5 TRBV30 CAWSVGGSNQPQHF
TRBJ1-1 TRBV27 CASSPWTGNTEAFF
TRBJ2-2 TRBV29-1 CSAEEGLAGNTGELFF
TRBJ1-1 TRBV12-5 CASVGSMNTEAFF
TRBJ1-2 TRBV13 CASSLAGSGDNYGYTF
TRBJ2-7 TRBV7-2 CASSWDRWNEQYF
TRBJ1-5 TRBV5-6 CASSRRGTDQPQHF
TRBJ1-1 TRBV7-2 CASSLGGRTEAFF
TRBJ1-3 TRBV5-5 CASSLSGLSPGNTIYF
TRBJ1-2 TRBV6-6 CASSYAGDPNYGYTF
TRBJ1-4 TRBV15 CATGRDRADEKLFF
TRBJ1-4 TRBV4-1 CASSQGRGADEKLFF
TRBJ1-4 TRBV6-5 CASSYRGTNEKLFF
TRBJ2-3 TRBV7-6 CASSPSSGRAIDTQYF
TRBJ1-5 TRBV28 CATRGGNQPQHF
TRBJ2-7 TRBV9 CASSEGQGANYEQYF
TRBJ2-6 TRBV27 CASRGTGGGANVLTF
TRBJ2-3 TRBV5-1 CASSLGGSSTDTQYF
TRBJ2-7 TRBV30 CAWSVQGTYEQYF
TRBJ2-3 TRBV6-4 CASSEAALADTQYF
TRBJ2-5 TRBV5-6 CASSSPIAGGWKETQYF
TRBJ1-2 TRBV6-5 CASSWQRNYGYTF
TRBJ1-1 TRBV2 CASSARDRVNTEAFF
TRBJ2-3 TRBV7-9 CASSFPGPPGTQYF
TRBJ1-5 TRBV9 CASSPQGLQPQHF
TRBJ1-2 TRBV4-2 CASSQFSGQGTYGYTF
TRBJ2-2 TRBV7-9 CASTTLHTGELFF
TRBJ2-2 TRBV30 CAWSVNRGGELFF
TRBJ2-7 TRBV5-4 CASSLAHGDPGAEQYF
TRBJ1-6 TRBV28 CASSAGRSPLHF
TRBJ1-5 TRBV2 CASSITGDSQPQHF
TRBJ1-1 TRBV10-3 CAISERMDTEAFF
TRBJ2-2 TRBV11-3 CASSQWGDLTGELFF
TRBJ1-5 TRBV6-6 CASSYAGPNQPQHF
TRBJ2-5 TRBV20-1 CSAREGSNRYF
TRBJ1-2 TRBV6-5 CASSYSGDGYTF
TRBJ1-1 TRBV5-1 CASSLGGEAFF
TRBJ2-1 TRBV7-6 CASSSGLAEGNEQFF
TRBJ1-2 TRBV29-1 CSVETGGGYGYTF
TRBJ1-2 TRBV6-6 CASSYQGQSSGYTF
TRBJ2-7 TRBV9 CASSPRWGAQIPEQYF
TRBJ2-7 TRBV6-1 CASSVQGYEQYF